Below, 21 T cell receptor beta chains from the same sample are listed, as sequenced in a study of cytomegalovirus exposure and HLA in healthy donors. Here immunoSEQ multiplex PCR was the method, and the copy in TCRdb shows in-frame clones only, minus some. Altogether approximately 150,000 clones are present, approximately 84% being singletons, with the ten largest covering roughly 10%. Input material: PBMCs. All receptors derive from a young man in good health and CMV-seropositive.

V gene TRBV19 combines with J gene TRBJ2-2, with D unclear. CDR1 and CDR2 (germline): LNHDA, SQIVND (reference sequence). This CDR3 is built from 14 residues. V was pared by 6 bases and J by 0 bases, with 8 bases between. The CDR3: CASSSSSNTGELFF. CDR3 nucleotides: TGTGCCAGTAGCTCCTCTTCGAACACCGGGGAGCTGTTTTTT.

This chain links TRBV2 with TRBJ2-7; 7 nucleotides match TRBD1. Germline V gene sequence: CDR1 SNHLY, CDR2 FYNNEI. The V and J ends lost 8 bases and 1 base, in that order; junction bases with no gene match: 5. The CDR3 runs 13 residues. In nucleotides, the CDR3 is TGTGCCAGCTTGACAGGGTCTTCCTACGAGCAGTACTTC. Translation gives CASLTGSSYEQYF. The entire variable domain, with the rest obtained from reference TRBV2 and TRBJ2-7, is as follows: EPEVTQTPSHQVTQMGQEVILRCVPISNHLYFYWYRQILGQKVEFLVSFYNNEISEKSEIFDDQFSVERPDGSNFTLKIRSTKLEDSAMYFCASLTGSSYEQYFGPGTRLTVT.

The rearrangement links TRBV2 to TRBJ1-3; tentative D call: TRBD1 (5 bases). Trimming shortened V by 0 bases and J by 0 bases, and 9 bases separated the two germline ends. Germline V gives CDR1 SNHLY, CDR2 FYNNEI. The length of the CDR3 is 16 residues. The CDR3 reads CASSEATGSSGNTIYF. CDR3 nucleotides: TGTGCCAGCAGTGAAGCCACAGGCAGCTCTGGAAACACCATATATTTT.

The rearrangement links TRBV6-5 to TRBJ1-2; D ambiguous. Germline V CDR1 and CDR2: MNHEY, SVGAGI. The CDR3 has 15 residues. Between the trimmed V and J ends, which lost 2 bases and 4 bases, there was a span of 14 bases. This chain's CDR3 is CASSYDTLLPYGYTF. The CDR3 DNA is TGTGCCAGCAGTTACGACACCTTGCTGCCCTATGGCTACACCTTC.

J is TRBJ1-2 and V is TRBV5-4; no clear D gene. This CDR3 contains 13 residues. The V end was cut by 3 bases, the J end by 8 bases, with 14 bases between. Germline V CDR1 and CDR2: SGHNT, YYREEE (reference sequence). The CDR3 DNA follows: TGTGCCAGCAGCTATGACTCTACTAAGGGCTACACCTTC. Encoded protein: CASSYDSTKGYTF.

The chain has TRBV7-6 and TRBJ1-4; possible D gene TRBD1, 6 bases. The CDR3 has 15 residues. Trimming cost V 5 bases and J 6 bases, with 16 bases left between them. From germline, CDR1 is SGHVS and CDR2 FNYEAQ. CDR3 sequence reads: CASSRTATRDEKLFF. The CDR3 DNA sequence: TGTGCCAGCAGCAGGACAGCCACGAGGGATGAAAAACTGTTTTTT. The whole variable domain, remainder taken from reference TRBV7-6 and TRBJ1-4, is GAGVSQSPRYKVTKRGQDVALRCDPISGHVSLYWYRQALGQGPEFLTYFNYEAQQDKSGLPNDRFSAERPEGSISTLTIQRTEQRDSAMYRCASSRTATRDEKLFFGSGTQLSVL.

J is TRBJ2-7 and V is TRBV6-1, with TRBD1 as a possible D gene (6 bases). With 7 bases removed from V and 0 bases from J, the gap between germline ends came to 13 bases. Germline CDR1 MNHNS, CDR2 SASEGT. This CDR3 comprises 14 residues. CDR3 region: CASISGQSSYEQYF. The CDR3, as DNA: TGTGCCAGCATTTCAGGACAGAGCTCCTACGAGCAGTACTTC.

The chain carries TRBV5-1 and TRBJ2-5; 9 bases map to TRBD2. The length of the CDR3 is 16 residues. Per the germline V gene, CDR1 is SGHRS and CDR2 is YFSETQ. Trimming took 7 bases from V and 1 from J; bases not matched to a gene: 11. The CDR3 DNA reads TGCGCCAGCCGAAGTTCTGGCGGGGGGGCCCAAGAGACCCAGTACTTC. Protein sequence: CASRSSGGGAQETQYF.

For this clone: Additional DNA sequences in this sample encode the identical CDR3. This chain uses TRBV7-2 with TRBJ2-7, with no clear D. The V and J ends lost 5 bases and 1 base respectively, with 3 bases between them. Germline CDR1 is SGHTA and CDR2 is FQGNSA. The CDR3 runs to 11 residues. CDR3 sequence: CASSPSYEQYF. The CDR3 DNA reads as TGTGCCAGCAGCCCATCCTACGAGCAGTACTTC.

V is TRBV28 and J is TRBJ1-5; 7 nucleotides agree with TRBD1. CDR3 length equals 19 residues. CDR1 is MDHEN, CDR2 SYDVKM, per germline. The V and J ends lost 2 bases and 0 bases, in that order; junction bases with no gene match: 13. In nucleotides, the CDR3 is TGTGCCAGCAGTTTAGGCTTATGGAGGGGACAGAATAGCAATCAGCCCCAGCATTTT. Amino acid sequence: CASSLGLWRGQNSNQPQHF.

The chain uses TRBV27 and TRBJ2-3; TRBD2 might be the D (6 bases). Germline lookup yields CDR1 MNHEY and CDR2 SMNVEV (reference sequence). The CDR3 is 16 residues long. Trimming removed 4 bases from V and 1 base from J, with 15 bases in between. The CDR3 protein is CASSSSSGLRTDTQYF. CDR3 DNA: TGTGCCAGCAGTTCCTCGAGCGGACTACGCACAGATACGCAGTATTTT.

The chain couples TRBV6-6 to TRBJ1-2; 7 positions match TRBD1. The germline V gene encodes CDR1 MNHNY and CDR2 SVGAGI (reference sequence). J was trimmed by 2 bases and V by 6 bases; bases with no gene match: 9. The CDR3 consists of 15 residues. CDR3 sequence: CASRGRTGLNYGYTF. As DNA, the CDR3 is TGTGCCAGCAGGGGGCGGACAGGATTGAACTATGGCTACACCTTC.

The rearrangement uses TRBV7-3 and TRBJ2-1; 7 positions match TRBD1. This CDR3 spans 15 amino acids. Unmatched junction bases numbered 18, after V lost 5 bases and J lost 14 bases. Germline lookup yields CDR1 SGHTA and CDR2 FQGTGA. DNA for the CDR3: TGTGCCAGCAGCGAAACCGGGACAGCTGGTGGCGAGAAGTTCTTC. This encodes CASSETGTAGGEKFF. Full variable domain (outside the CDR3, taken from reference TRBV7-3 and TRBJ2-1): GAGVSQTPSNKVTEKGKYVELRCDPISGHTALYWYRQSLGQGPEFLIYFQGTGAADDSGLPNDRFFAVRPEGSVSTLKIQRTERGDSAVYLCASSETGTAGGEKFFGPGTRLTVL.

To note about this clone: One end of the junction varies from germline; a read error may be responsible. In DNA, the CDR3 is TGTACCAGCAACAGGAGGACAGGGTATAGCAATCAGCCCCAGCATTTT. Translated: CTSNRRTGYSNQPQHF. The V call is TRBV2, the J call TRBJ1-5; 8 nucleotides line up with TRBD1. The CDR3 totals 16 residues. From germline, CDR1 is SNHLY and CDR2 FYNNEI.

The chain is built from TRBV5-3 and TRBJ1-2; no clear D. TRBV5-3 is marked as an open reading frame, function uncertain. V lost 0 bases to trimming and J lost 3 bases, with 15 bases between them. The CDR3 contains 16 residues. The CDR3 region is CARSLESGTYHYGYTF. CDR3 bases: TGTGCCAGAAGCTTGGAATCAGGCACCTACCACTATGGCTACACCTTC.

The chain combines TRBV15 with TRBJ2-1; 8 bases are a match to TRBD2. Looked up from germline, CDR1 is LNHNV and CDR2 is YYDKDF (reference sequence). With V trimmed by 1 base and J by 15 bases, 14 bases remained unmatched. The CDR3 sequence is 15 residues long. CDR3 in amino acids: CATSRVGGGGVSWFF. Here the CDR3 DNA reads TGTGCCACCAGCAGAGTCGGGGGGGGAGGCGTTTCTTGGTTCTTC.

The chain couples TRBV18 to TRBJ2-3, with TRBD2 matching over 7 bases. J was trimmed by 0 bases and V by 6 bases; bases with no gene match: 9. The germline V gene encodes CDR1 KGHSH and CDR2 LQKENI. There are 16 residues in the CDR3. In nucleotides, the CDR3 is TGTGCCAGCTCTCCCCGACTAGCTCAGAGCACAGATACGCAGTATTTT. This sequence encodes CASSPRLAQSTDTQYF.

CDR3 sequence (DNA): TGTGCCAGCAGTGATGAGGGACTCGGGGGACAGCCCCAGCATTTT. It translates to CASSDEGLGGQPQHF. The chain has TRBV6-1 and TRBJ1-5; perhaps TRBD1 as D (5 bases). CDR1 is MNHNS, CDR2 SASEGT, per germline. Between the trimmed V and J ends, which lost 3 bases and 7 bases, there was a span of 16 bases. CDR3 length equals 15 residues.

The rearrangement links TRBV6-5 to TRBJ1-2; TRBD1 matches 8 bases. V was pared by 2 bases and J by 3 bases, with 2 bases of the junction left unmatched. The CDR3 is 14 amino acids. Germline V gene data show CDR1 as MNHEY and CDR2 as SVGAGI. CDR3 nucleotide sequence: TGTGCCAGCAGTTACACAGGGGGGCACTATGGCTACACCTTC. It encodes CASSYTGGHYGYTF.

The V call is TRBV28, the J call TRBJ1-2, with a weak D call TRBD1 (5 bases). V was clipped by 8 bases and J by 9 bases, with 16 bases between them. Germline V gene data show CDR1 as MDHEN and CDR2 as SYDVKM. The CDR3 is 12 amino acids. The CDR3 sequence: CASCGGAPSYTF. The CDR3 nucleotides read TGTGCCAGCTGCGGAGGGGCCCCCAGCTACACCTTC.

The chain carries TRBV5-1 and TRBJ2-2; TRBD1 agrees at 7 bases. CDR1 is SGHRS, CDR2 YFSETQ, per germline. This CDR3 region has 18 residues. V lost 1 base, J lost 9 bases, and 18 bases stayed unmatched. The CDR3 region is CASSLRSPRDSSDRELFF. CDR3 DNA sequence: TGCGCCAGCAGCTTGCGATCCCCCCGGGACAGCTCTGACCGGGAGCTGTTTTTT.